This T cell receptor (beta chain) was obtained from a study of cytomegalovirus exposure and HLA in healthy donors. PCR employed 60 Vbeta and 13 Jbeta primers. The table came from immunoSEQ multiplex PCR; TCRdb's copy has only in-frame clones and leaves some out. The sample consists of some 200,000 clones, over 75% of them appearing once. This clone came up once. The V gene's germline CDR1 is SGHAT and CDR2 FQNNGV. This CDR3 is 16 amino acids long. V lost 5 bases and J 0 bases, leaving 14 bases between the germline ends. This receptor was identified in a man aged 50 to 60 in good health and CMV-seronegative. This chain uses TRBV11-2 with TRBJ2-1; D unclear. Material: PBMCs. The CDR3 region is CASSPPTLRSYNEQFF. The CDR3 coding sequence is TGTGCCAGCAGCCCGCCGACTCTTCGCTCCTACAATGAGCAGTTCTTC.